The sequence of this T cell receptor (beta chain) was determined in a study of vaccination effects on CD4 cells after COVID-19. As for the study in general: Every participant took two doses of the BNT162b2 or mRNA-1273 vaccine.

As to this clone: The antigen is not known.

Pools of viral peptides were used by the ViraFEST assay to expand antigen-specific CD4+ T cells ahead of sequencing. On roughly day 10 of culture, CD4+ T cells were separated out. Vaccine recipients, nucleocapsid antibody negative, had no prior SARS-CoV-2 infection. On day 3 and again on day 7, half the medium was replaced with IL-2 medium. General study points: Late post-vaccination, clones induced by infection and those induced by vaccine underwent marked clonal contraction.

Using immunoSEQ multiplex PCR, the repertoire was profiled, and TCRdb retains in-frame clones only, with some absent. The sample lists about 27,000 clones, around three quarters occurring once. CDR3 size: 15 residues. V gave up 0 bases and J gave up 3 bases, with 12 bases separating them. Germline V gene data show CDR1 as SGHRS and CDR2 as YFSETQ. This receptor was taken from a human donor who received a COVID-19 vaccine. Material: CD4+ T cells from PBMCs cultured with HCoV-NL63 spike peptides, obtained before COVID-19 vaccination. This chain uses TRBV5-1 with TRBJ2-5, with a tentative D call TRBD1 (6 bases). CDR3 in amino acids: CASSLGRGREETQYF. The CDR3 DNA reads TGCGCCAGCAGCTTGGGCAGGGGTAGGGAAGAGACCCAGTACTTC.